This T cell receptor (beta chain) was observed in a study of radiotherapy plus CTLA-4 blockade in lung cancer. Whole-study context: Objective responses were observed in 15% to 20% of patients, and disease control was achieved by approximately 34%.

Only in-frame clones appear in the TCRdb table, and some are missing; sequencing was by immunoSEQ multiplex PCR. The sample has tens of thousands of clones, around nine tenths seen once. Whole-study results and caveats: Some TCR clones had been derived from tumors. These clones expanded in peripheral blood after radiotherapy plus ipilimumab.

Concerning this clone itself: Its antigen remains unidentified.

The sample consisted of peripheral blood, taken from a patient treated with radiotherapy plus ipilimumab. The sequence was collected from a human donor with non-small cell lung cancer who had stable disease on radiotherapy plus ipilimumab.

CDR3 loop: CASRVAAGGYGYTF. The CDR3 DNA follows: TGTGCCAGCAGGGTTGCAGCAGGGGGCTATGGCTACACCTTC. This chain links TRBV5-7 with TRBJ1-2, with 7 bases aligning to TRBD1. TRBV5-7 is identified as an open reading frame with a role that is uncertain. The CDR3 length is 14 residues. V shed 5 bases, J shed 4 bases, and the junction held 8 bases outside the gene matches.